The present entry profiles one TCR beta chain with its context. The data belong to a study of blood T cell repertoires in COVID-19. Looking at the study overall: Some COVID-19 samples were acute and others convalescent; all came from the United States, Italy and Spain. From T cells, B-cell-depleted T cells, or PBMCs came the material, which was cDNA or gDNA.

The CDR3 totals 14 residues. Assay used: immunoSEQ multiplex PCR; TCRdb lists only in-frame clones, some missing. The sample carries around 160,000 clones, over 70% recorded once. Sequenced: PBMCs or T cells enriched from blood (not recorded which). The TCR originated in a woman aged 55-75 years who had recovered from COVID-19. The rearrangement joins TRBV21-1 to TRBJ1-4; TRBD1 is taken as the D call from the table, unchecked against the DNA. TRBV21-1 is a documented pseudogene. The CDR3 reads CASSPDRDREKLFF. The CDR3 coding sequence is TGTGCCAGCAGCCCAGACAGGGATAGGGAAAAACTGTTTTTT.